The T cell receptor beta chain described here comes from a study of T cells in Graves' hyperthyroidism and ophthalmopathy. On the study more broadly: Once the initial diagnosis was made, peripheral blood was obtained before any treatment.

CDR3 length: 12 residues. Trimming removed 5 bases at V and 1 base at J, with 5 bases between. CDR1 SNHLY and CDR2 FYNNEI come from the germline V gene. This clonotype was detected ten times or more. The antigen remains undetermined. Study findings and constraints: Peripheral blood also featured most of the thyroid clonotypes expanded above 0.001.

Amplification yielded TCR beta CDR3 regions, with RNA transcripts as the source. A set of HTBI primers served as the primers for a first-round RT-PCR of the TCR CDR3. TCRdb recomputed calls from the multiplex PCR reads with MiXCR, one row per CDR3 protein. The table includes nearly 600,000 distinct CDR3 sequences, more than 11% detected once. Diagnoses were established using clinical symptoms, serum thyroxine and TRAb, thyroid ultrasound and orbital computed tomography. The chain employs TRBV2 and TRBJ1-1; D unclear. The TCR sequence derives from a woman in her twenties or thirties with Graves' hyperthyroidism that later progressed to Graves' ophthalmopathy. The sequencing sample was made of blood. CDR3 loop: CASSRTNTEAFF. The DNA for the CDR3 is TGTGCCAGCAGTAGGACGAACACTGAAGCTTTCTTT.